A single sample gave rise to the 26 T cell receptor beta chains below, sequenced in a study of blood T cell repertoires in COVID-19. The repertoire was sequenced with immunoSEQ multiplex PCR; TCRdb's copy has only in-frame clones and lacks some. The repertoire holds about 310,000 clones, with 90% as singletons. The sample consisted of peripheral blood. These receptor sequences come from a woman aged 40-49 years with COVID-19, enrolled during active disease.

The CDR3 coding sequence is TGTGCCAGCAGCCTGCGGGAGGAGCAGTACTTC. This translates into CASSLREEQYF. The V call is TRBV7-6, the J call TRBJ2-7, with 7 bases lining up with TRBD2. CDR3 length: 11 amino acids. Germline V gene data show CDR1 as SGHVS and CDR2 as FNYEAQ. V gave up 5 bases and J gave up 7 bases; unmatched junction bases: 2.

The chain employs TRBV28 and TRBJ2-7; 8 bases match TRBD2. V was clipped by 6 bases and J by 5 bases; unmatched bases: 12. This CDR3 contains 15 residues. The germline V gene encodes CDR1 MDHEN and CDR2 SYDVKM. CDR3 sequence (DNA): TGTGCCAGCAGCACCCCGGGGGGGGGCTGGAACGAGCAGTACTTC. This gives the protein CASSTPGGGWNEQYF.

The CDR3 sequence is CASSPMTGAGRTGELFF. As DNA, the CDR3 is TGCGCCAGCAGCCCAATGACAGGGGCGGGTAGGACCGGGGAGCTGTTTTTT. The genes are TRBV5-1 and TRBJ2-2; 8 nucleotides align to TRBD1. Germline trimming cut 4 bases from V and 5 bases from J; bases unmatched to any gene: 13. CDR3 size: 17 residues. CDR1 SGHRS and CDR2 YFSETQ come from the germline V gene.

This rearrangement joins TRBV5-5 to TRBJ1-6; D is unresolved. This CDR3 region has 15 residues. CDR1 is SGHKS and CDR2 is YYEKEE in the germline V gene (reference sequence). The V gene lost 4 bases and the J gene lost 7 bases, with 15 bases spanning the gap. CDR3 region: CASSTKVSWNSPLHF. The CDR3 nucleotides are TGTGCCAGCAGCACTAAGGTTAGCTGGAATTCACCCCTCCACTTT.

V is TRBV7-9 and J is TRBJ1-2; D uncertain. This CDR3 has 14 amino acids. With 3 bases removed from V and 2 bases from J, the gap between germline ends came to 10 bases. Germline lookup yields CDR1 SEHNR and CDR2 FQNEAQ (reference sequence). DNA for the CDR3: TGTGCCAGCAGCTTCGGTCAGGCCAACTATGGCTACACCTTC. Translated: CASSFGQANYGYTF. Full variable domain (missing parts from reference TRBV7-9 and TRBJ1-2): DTGVSQNPRHKITKRGQNVTFRCDPISEHNRLYWYRQTLGQGPEFLTYFQNEAQLEKSRLLSDRFSAERPKGSFSTLEIQRTEQGDSAMYLCASSFGQANYGYTFGSGTRLTVV.

The chain carries TRBV7-9 and TRBJ1-5; 12 nucleotides align to TRBD1. The CDR3 covers 16 residues. V was clipped by 5 bases and J by 4 bases; unmatched bases: 6. Germline V gene lookup returns CDR1 SEHNR and CDR2 FQNEAQ (reference sequence). The chain's CDR3 is CASSPGTGGPNQPQHF. In nucleotides, the CDR3 is TGTGCCAGCAGCCCCGGGACAGGGGGCCCTAATCAGCCCCAGCATTTT.

This chain joins TRBV11-3 and TRBJ2-1, with 11 bases fitting TRBD2. The V segment lost 0 bases and the J segment 6 bases; nucleotides outside the gene matches: 7. This CDR3 is 17 amino acids long. CDR1 is SGHNT, CDR2 YENEEA, per germline. The CDR3 nucleotides are TGTGCCAGCAGCTTAGATCTGGGGGGACTAGCGGCCAATGAGCAGTTCTTC. Its translation is CASSLDLGGLAANEQFF.

This rearrangement joins TRBV18 to TRBJ2-2; TRBD2 agrees at 10 bases. This CDR3 is built from 20 residues. Unmatched junction bases numbered 16, after V lost 6 bases and J lost 0 bases. The germline gives CDR1 KGHSH, CDR2 LQKENI. CDR3 bases: TGTGCCAGCTCCCGGACACCCGAAGGTAGCGGGGGGACGAACACCGGGGAGCTGTTTTTT. It translates to CASSRTPEGSGGTNTGELFF.

This chain links TRBV6-2 or TRBV6-3 with TRBJ1-5; D uncertain. V was trimmed by 2 bases and J by 7 bases, leaving 15 bases between them. Germline V gene data show CDR1 as MNHEY and CDR2 as SVGEGT. The CDR3 runs 15 residues. CDR3 region: CASSYRLHRSQPQHF. CDR3 bases: TGTGCCAGCAGTTACCGGCTGCATCGGAGCCAGCCCCAGCATTTT.

J is TRBJ1-2 and V is TRBV2; TRBD1 is a possible D gene (5 bases). Germline V CDR1 and CDR2: SNHLY, FYNNEI. The CDR3 runs to 15 residues. The V end lost 7 bases, the J end lost 2 bases, and 17 bases lay between the germline ends. CDR3 DNA sequence: TGTGCCAGCACCGTCCGCCGGGGGGAAAACTATGGCTACACCTTC. It encodes CASTVRRGENYGYTF.

The chain combines TRBV9 with TRBJ2-6; unclear D gene. Germline-derived CDR1 and CDR2 are SGDLS and YYNGEE. CDR3 length: 14 residues. Trimming took off 3 bases at V and 4 bases at J, with 8 bases between the two ends. The chain's CDR3 is CASSAVVGANVLTF. The CDR3 region has the DNA TGTGCCAGCAGCGCGGTCGTGGGGGCCAACGTCCTGACTTTC.

This chain joins TRBV10-3 and TRBJ2-1, with a weak D call TRBD1 (5 bases). This CDR3 is built from 15 residues. The ends were cut back, 6 bases at V and 0 bases at J, with 12 bases in the middle. CDR1 and CDR2 (germline): ENHRY, SYGVKD. CDR3 nucleotide sequence: TGTGCCATCAGCCGGACACCCAGCTCCTACAATGAGCAGTTCTTC. Protein product: CAISRTPSSYNEQFF.

J is TRBJ2-3 and V is TRBV2; 11 nucleotides line up with TRBD1. The V and J ends lost 3 bases and 4 bases, in that order; junction bases with no gene match: 9. Germline values: CDR1 SNHLY, CDR2 FYNNEI. The CDR3 is 17 residues long. The CDR3 sequence is CASSDWTGGGLPDTQYF. For the CDR3, the DNA is TGTGCCAGCAGTGATTGGACAGGGGGCGGATTACCAGATACGCAGTATTTT. The full variable domain, with the rest looked up from reference TRBV2 and TRBJ2-3, is EPEVTQTPSHQVTQMGQEVILRCVPISNHLYFYWYRQILGQKVEFLVSFYNNEISEKSEIFDDQFSVERPDGSNFTLKIRSTKLEDSAMYFCASSDWTGGGLPDTQYFGPGTRLTVL.

This chain joins TRBV10-2 and TRBJ1-4; 7 bases line up with TRBD1. V lost 6 bases, J lost 3 bases, and 4 bases stayed unmatched. The CDR3 has 14 residues. Germline V lookup: CDR1 WSHSY, CDR2 SAAADI. CDR3: CASRRGQPNEKLFF. In DNA, the CDR3 is TGCGCCAGCAGAAGGGGACAGCCTAATGAAAAACTGTTTTTT.

The rearrangement uses TRBV28 and TRBJ2-7; D may be TRBD2 (6 bases). The V gene lost 5 bases and the J gene lost 2 bases, with 10 bases spanning the gap. The CDR3 contains 13 residues. Germline assignment: CDR1 MDHEN and CDR2 SYDVKM. The CDR3 DNA is TGTGCCAGCAGTGGGACTCCAACCTACGAGCAGTACTTC. Encoded protein: CASSGTPTYEQYF.

This rearrangement joins TRBV5-6 to TRBJ2-7; TRBD1 matches 12 bases. J gave up 10 bases and V 4 bases, and 6 bases lay outside the gene matches. Germline V gene lookup returns CDR1 SGHDT and CDR2 YYEEEE. The CDR3 spans 13 residues. For the CDR3, the DNA is TGTGCCAGCAGCATGGGACAGGGGGCATATCAGTACTTC. Its translation: CASSMGQGAYQYF.

The chain couples TRBV18 to TRBJ1-1; D call uncertain. The V end was cut by 2 bases, the J end by 0 bases, with 10 bases between. The CDR3 extends over 15 amino acids. Germline assignment: CDR1 KGHSH and CDR2 LQKENI. CDR3 sequence (DNA): TGTGCCAGCTCACCAAGGGAGAGCATGAACACTGAAGCTTTCTTT. Protein sequence: CASSPRESMNTEAFF.

This clone appeared once. The chain uses TRBV19 and TRBJ2-7; D might be TRBD1 (5 bases). CDR1 is LNHDA and CDR2 is SQIVND in the germline V gene (reference sequence). The ends were cut back, 7 bases at V and 4 bases at J, with 20 bases in the middle. The CDR3 totals 15 residues. This CDR3 reads CASKGDSRSHYEQYF. The DNA for the CDR3 is TGTGCCAGTAAGGGTGACAGCAGATCCCATTACGAGCAGTACTTC.

This chain uses TRBV6-1 with TRBJ1-5; 7 bases line up with TRBD1. In germline, CDR1 is MNHNS, CDR2 SASEGT. This CDR3 region has 16 residues. After removal of 4 bases from V and 7 bases from J, the junction contained 13 bases not matched to a gene. In nucleotides, the CDR3 is TGTGCCAGCAGTGCCCTGACAGGGATGACAGGGCAGCCCCAGCATTTT. This gives the protein CASSALTGMTGQPQHF.

This sequence joins TRBV4-1 and TRBJ2-7; TRBD1 aligns across 11 bases. The CDR3 is 14 residues long. The V gene end was trimmed by 5 bases and the J gene end by 9 bases; junction bases not matched to a gene: 9. The germline V gene has CDR1 MGHRA and CDR2 YSYEKL. The CDR3 spells CASSRDRGGVGQYF. The CDR3 DNA reads TGCGCCAGCAGCAGGGACAGGGGGGGAGTCGGGCAGTACTTC.

V is TRBV20-1 and J is TRBJ2-5, with 8 bases that match TRBD1. CDR3 length: 15 residues. In germline, CDR1 is DFQATT, CDR2 SNEGSKA (reference sequence). V was clipped by 6 bases and J by 1 base; unmatched bases: 10. This CDR3 reads CSASGGQEAQETQYF. The CDR3 DNA follows: TGCAGTGCCAGTGGGGGACAGGAGGCCCAAGAGACCCAGTACTTC.

This chain uses TRBV12-3 or TRBV12-4 with TRBJ2-2; 7 bases are shared with TRBD2. With 8 bases clipped from V and 6 bases from J, the junction kept 6 bases outside the gene matches. CDR3 size: 13 residues. CDR3 region: CASSIRGAGELFF. As DNA, the CDR3 is TGTGCCAGCTCCATACGGGGGGCCGGGGAGCTGTTTTTT.

V usage is TRBV7-9 and J usage is TRBJ2-7, with a possible D match to TRBD2 (6 bases). This CDR3 is 14 amino acids long. V lost 3 bases, J lost 2 bases, and 11 bases lay in between. Germline CDR1 reads SEHNR; CDR2 reads FQNEAQ (reference sequence). The chain's CDR3 is CASSFLGGAYEQYF. The CDR3 DNA reads TGTGCCAGCAGCTTTCTGGGAGGAGCCTACGAGCAGTACTTC.

The rearrangement uses TRBV6-4 and TRBJ1-1; D gene unclear. In germline, CDR1 is MRHNA, CDR2 SNTAGT. V was shortened by 5 bases and J by 1 base, with 11 bases between the two germline ends. The CDR3 has 14 residues. CDR3 bases: TGTGCCAGCAGTCCGTCTCACTGGAACACTGAAGCTTTCTTT. As protein: CASSPSHWNTEAFF.

As regards this clone: Within the sample, other DNA sequences also encode this same CDR3. CDR3 sequence (DNA): TGTGCTAGTGGTTTAGGTGGAGGCACTGAAGCTTTCTTT. It translates to CASGLGGGTEAFF. V is TRBV12-5 and J is TRBJ1-1; D not certain. The V end lost 3 bases, the J end lost 4 bases, and 9 bases lay between the germline ends. CDR3 length equals 13 residues. Germline CDR1 LGHNT, CDR2 FRNRAP.

A single count supports this clone. The J gene is TRBJ2-7, the V gene TRBV5-1, with TRBD2 matching 9 bases. J gave up 6 bases and V 5 bases, and 9 bases lay outside the gene matches. The CDR3 is 14 amino acids. Germline CDR1 and CDR2: SGHRS and YFSETQ. CDR3 sequence: CASSGTSPRGEQYF. In nucleotides, the CDR3 is TGCGCCAGCAGTGGGACTAGCCCCAGAGGCGAGCAGTACTTC.